This paragraph reports one T cell receptor beta chain. These data are taken from a study of CD8+ T cells in alopecia areata. The CDR3 sequence is 10 residues long. In germline, CDR1 is SEHNR, CDR2 FQNEAQ (reference sequence). V was trimmed by 8 bases and J by 5 bases, leaving 3 bases between them. RNA extraction was followed by reverse transcription into cDNA, which acted as the sequencing template. Sequencing was performed with immunoSEQ multiplex PCR; in TCRdb, only in-frame clones are kept and a portion is missing. The sample contains around 140,000 clones, around 87% of which appear only once. Sequences were derived from CD8+ T cells sorted from blood, sampled at week 0. The chain couples TRBV7-9 to TRBJ2-2; the D is unclear. This receptor was identified in a human donor with alopecia areata. CDR3 protein: CASGTGELFF. CDR3 nucleotides: TGTGCCAGCGGTACCGGGGAGCTGTTTTTT.